This is a list of T cell receptor beta chains from one sample in a study of T cells in Graves' hyperthyroidism and ophthalmopathy. From the multiplex PCR reads, TCRdb called clonotypes with MiXCR, one entry per CDR3 protein. The repertoire holds fewer than 700,000 distinct CDR3 sequences, with around 15% as singletons. Source material: blood. Receptor source: a woman in her twenties or thirties with Graves' hyperthyroidism. Both conserved end residues are part of each CDR3. The D gene is left open where the match is weak. For some rows the clone size is stated as once, few or many, or as a class when expanded; others skip it.

clone size | J gene | D gene | V gene | CDR3 DNA | CDR3 protein
. | TRBJ2-1 | TRBD2 | TRBV7-9 | TGTGCCAGCAGCTTACAACGACTAGCGGGACCGGATGAGCAGTTCTTC | CASSLQRLAGPDEQFF
few | TRBJ2-7 | . | TRBV9 | TGTGCCAGCAGCGCCCACCCGGACTCCTACGAGCAGTACTTC | CASSAHPDSYEQYF
many | TRBJ2-3 | TRBD1 | TRBV6-1 | TGTGCCAGCAGTGAAGAGGGGGCCTCAGATACGCAGTATTTT | CASSEEGASDTQYF
. | TRBJ2-5 | TRBD2 | TRBV6-1 | TGTGCCAGCAGTCCTCGGACTAGCGTCGAAACCCAGTACTTC | CASSPRTSVETQYF
many | TRBJ2-4 | . | TRBV28 | TGTGCCAGCAGTGCCCCGGGGACGGGTCTTTCGGACATTCAGTACTTC | CASSAPGTGLSDIQYF
many | TRBJ1-2 | . | TRBV6-2/TRBV6-3 | TGTGCCAGCAGTTGGGAGCGCTCCTATGGCTACACCTTC | CASSWERSYGYTF
. | TRBJ2-1 | . | TRBV15 | TGTGCCACCAGCAGAGATCGTGGACAACTCACCCTGGGGTTCTTC | CATSRDRGQLTLGFF
few | TRBJ1-4 | . | TRBV2 | TGTGCCAGCCAGGTGGACAGTAGGAGTGAAAAACTGTTTTTT | CASQVDSRSEKLFF
many | TRBJ1-1 | TRBD1 | TRBV10-3 | TGTGCCATCAGTGAGGTAGGACAGGGTCTATCGGCTTTCTTT | CAISEVGQGLSAFF
once | TRBJ2-7 | . | TRBV20-1 | TGCAGTGCTAGAGGAGGTCCCTTGTCGGGGGAGCAGTACTTC | CSARGGPLSGEQYF
many | TRBJ2-6 | TRBD2 | TRBV6-2/TRBV6-3 | TGTGCCAGCGCGGGAGTCTCTGGGGCCAACGTCCTGACTTTC | CASAGVSGANVLTF
. | TRBJ2-1 | . | TRBV11-3 | TGTGCCAGCAGTCTCACTAGTCACCTCTCCGATGAGCAGTTCTTC | CASSLTSHLSDEQFF
. | TRBJ2-2 | . | TRBV3-1 | TGTGCCAGCAGCCCAATAGAAACCGGGGAGCTGTTTTTT | CASSPIETGELFF
few | TRBJ1-2 | . | TRBV6-5 | TGTGCCAGCAGTTACTCTAGGGCAGGGGAACCCTATGGCTACACCTTC | CASSYSRAGEPYGYTF
. | TRBJ2-1 | TRBD2 | TRBV4-3 | TGCGCCAGCAGCCAAGACCCGTTAGCGGGAATCGACAATGAGCAGTTCTTC | CASSQDPLAGIDNEQFF
. | TRBJ2-5 | . | TRBV7-2 | TGTGCCAGCAGCTTAGGGTCGGCGTACCAAGAGACCCAGTACTTC | CASSLGSAYQETQYF
many | TRBJ2-4 | . | TRBV11-1 | TGTGCCAGCAGCTCCGGGGAGCGCCCCAAAAACATTCAGTACTTC | CASSSGERPKNIQYF
few | TRBJ2-7 | TRBD1 | TRBV6-1 | TGTGCCATCAGTGAAGCCGGGACAGGGACCTACGAGCAGTACTTC | CAISEAGTGTYEQYF
many | TRBJ2-7 | . | TRBV20-1 | TGCAGTGCTAGAGACAGGGCCTCCTACGAGCAGTACTTC | CSARDRASYEQYF
many | TRBJ2-1 | . | TRBV7-9 | TGTGCCAGCAGCTTAGAGGAGCGGGCCCCGAACAATGAGCAGTTCTTC | CASSLEERAPNNEQFF
. | TRBJ2-3 | TRBD1 | TRBV30 | TGTGCCTGGAGTGGGACAGGGGGTTTATACACAGATACGCAGTATTTT | CAWSGTGGLYTDTQYF
few | TRBJ1-2 | . | TRBV29-1 | TGCAGCGCCTTGACAGATACCTATGGCTACACCTTC | CSALTDTYGYTF
. | TRBJ2-1 | TRBD1 | TRBV6-2/TRBV6-3 | TGTGCCAGCAGTCCCGACAGGGGCCGCTACAGTGGGCAGTTCTTC | CASSPDRGRYSGQFF
many | TRBJ2-7 | TRBD2 | TRBV5-1 | TGCGCCAGCAGCTTGGGGACTAGCGTCACCTACGAGCAGTACTTC | CASSLGTSVTYEQYF
many | TRBJ2-7 | . | TRBV7-8 | TGTGCCAGCAGCTTAAGTATAGCCTACGAGCAGTACTTC | CASSLSIAYEQYF
many | TRBJ1-2 | . | TRBV27 | TGTGCCAGCAGGGGACTGATTTATGGCTACACCTTC | CASRGLIYGYTF
. | TRBJ2-1 | . | TRBV25-1 | TGTGCCAGCAGTGACAATCCTTACAATGAGCAGTTCTTC | CASSDNPYNEQFF
few | TRBJ2-2 | TRBD1 | TRBV20-1 | TGCAGTGCCGGAGGACAGGGAAACACCGGGGAGCTGTTTTTT | CSAGGQGNTGELFF
. | TRBJ2-7 | TRBD1 | TRBV4-2 | TGTGCCAGCAGCCTATGGGACAGATACTACGAGCAGTACTTC | CASSLWDRYYEQYF
. | TRBJ2-2 | . | TRBV3-1 | TGTGCCAGCAGCCCACCCCTGCCGGGAACCACCGGGGAGCTGTTTTTT | CASSPPLPGTTGELFF
few | TRBJ2-1 | TRBD2 | TRBV24-1 | TGTGCCACCAGTGACCCTAGCGGGGGCCCCTACAATGAGCAGTTCTTC | CATSDPSGGPYNEQFF
many | TRBJ1-1 | . | TRBV10-2 | TGCGCCAGCGGTTTAAGGGCTAACACTGAAGCTTTCTTT | CASGLRANTEAFF
few | TRBJ2-3 | . | TRBV27 | TGTGCCAGCAGTTCGTGGGGGTACACAGATACGCAGTATTTT | CASSSWGYTDTQYF
. | TRBJ1-1 | TRBD1 | TRBV28 | TGTGCCAGCAGACCGTCAGGACAGGGAATGGAAGCTTTCTTT | CASRPSGQGMEAFF
few | TRBJ2-1 | TRBD1 | TRBV5-5 | TGTGCCAGCAGCTCACTCGAAGAGGGACAGGGTCCCTACAATGAGCAGTTCTTC | CASSSLEEGQGPYNEQFF
many | TRBJ2-1 | TRBD2 | TRBV7-7 | TGTGCTAGCAGCTTCCTACTAGCGGGAGTACTATATGAGCAGTTCTTC | CASSFLLAGVLYEQFF
few | TRBJ2-2 | . | TRBV5-1 | TGCGCCACCCCGGGGCAGGGACCCGGGGAGCTGTTTTTT | CATPGQGPGELFF
few | TRBJ2-1 | . | TRBV4-1 | TGCGCCAGCAGCCAAGCCCAAACGGGATCCTACAATGAGCAGTTCTTC | CASSQAQTGSYNEQFF
many | TRBJ2-4 | . | TRBV27 | TGTGCCAGCAGTTTTGATGGAAACATTCAGTACTTC | CASSFDGNIQYF
. | TRBJ1-1 | . | TRBV19 | TGTGCCAGTAGTATAGGGGAGGGGCTCATGAACACTGAAGCTTTCTTT | CASSIGEGLMNTEAFF
many | TRBJ2-7 | . | TRBV30 | TGTGCCGTAAATGACCAGGGACTTGACGAGCAGTACTTC | CAVNDQGLDEQYF